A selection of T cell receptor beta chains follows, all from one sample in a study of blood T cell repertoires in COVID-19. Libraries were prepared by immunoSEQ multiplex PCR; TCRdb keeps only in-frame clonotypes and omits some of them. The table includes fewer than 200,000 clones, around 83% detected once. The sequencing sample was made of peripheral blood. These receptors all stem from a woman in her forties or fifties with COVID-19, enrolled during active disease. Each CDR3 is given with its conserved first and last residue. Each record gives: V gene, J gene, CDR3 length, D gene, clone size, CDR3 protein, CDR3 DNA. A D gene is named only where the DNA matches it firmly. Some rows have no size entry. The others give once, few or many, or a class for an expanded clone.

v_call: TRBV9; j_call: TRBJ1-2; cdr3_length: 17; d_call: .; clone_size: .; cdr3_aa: CASSVEGVGRARYGYTF; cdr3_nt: TGTGCCAGCAGCGTAGAAGGTGTCGGGAGGGCTCGGTATGGCTACACCTTC
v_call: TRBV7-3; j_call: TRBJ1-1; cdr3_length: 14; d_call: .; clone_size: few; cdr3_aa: CASSLSQEDTEAFF; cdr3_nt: TGTGCCAGCAGCTTAAGCCAGGAGGACACTGAAGCTTTCTTT
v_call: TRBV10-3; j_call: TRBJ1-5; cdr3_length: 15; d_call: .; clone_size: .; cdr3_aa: CAISDLQGGNQPQHF; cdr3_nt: TGTGCCATCAGTGATTTACAGGGCGGTAATCAGCCCCAGCATTTT
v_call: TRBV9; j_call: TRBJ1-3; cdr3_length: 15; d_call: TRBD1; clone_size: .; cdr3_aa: CASSVADRVMDTIYF; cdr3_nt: TGTGCCAGCAGCGTAGCGGACAGGGTGATGGACACCATATATTTT
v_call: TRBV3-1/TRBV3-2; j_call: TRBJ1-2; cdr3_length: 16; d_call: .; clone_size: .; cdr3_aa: CASSQINTGNGYGYTF; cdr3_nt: TGTGCCAGCAGCCAAATAAACACAGGGAATGGATACGGCTACACCTTC
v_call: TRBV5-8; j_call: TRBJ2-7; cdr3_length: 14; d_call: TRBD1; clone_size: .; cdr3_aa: CASSLGQGRYEQYF; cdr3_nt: TGTGCCAGCAGCTTGGGACAGGGGCGCTACGAGCAGTACTTC
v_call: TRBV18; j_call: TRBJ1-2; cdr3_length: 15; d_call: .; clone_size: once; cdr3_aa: CASSPPEGTNYGYTF; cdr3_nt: TGTGCCAGCTCACCACCTGAGGGTACTAACTATGGCTACACCTTC
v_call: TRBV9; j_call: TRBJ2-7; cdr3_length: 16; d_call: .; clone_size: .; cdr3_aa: CASSGGGGSETYEQYF; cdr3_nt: TGTGCCAGCAGTGGGGGAGGTGGGAGTGAGACGTACGAGCAGTACTTC
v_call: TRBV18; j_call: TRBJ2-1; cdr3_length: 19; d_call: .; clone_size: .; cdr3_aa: CASSPQHSDKAGSYNEQFF; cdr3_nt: TGTGCCAGCTCACCACAACATAGCGATAAAGCGGGTTCCTACAATGAGCAGTTCTTC
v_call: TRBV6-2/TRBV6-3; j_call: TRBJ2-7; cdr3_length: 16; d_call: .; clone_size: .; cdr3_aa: CASSQPSGHRPYEQYF; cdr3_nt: TGTGCCAGCAGTCAACCCTCAGGACATCGACCCTACGAGCAGTACTTC
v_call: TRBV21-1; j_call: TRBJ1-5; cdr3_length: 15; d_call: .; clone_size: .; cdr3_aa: CASSTRTESNQPQHF; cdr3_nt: TGTGCCAGCAGCACTCGCACAGAGAGCAATCAGCCCCAGCATTTT
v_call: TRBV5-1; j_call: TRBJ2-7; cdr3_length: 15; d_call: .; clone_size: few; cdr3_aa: CASSWTATHSYEQYF; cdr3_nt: TGCGCCAGCAGCTGGACAGCCACCCACTCCTACGAGCAGTACTTC
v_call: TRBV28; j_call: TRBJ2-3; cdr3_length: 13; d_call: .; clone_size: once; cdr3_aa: CAIRGPGSNTQYF; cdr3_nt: TGTGCCATCAGAGGACCGGGATCGAATACGCAGTATTTT
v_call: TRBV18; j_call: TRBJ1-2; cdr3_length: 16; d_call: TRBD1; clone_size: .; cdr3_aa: CASSPRDRGLSYGYTF; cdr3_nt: TGTGCCAGCTCACCTCGCGACAGGGGCTTGTCTTATGGCTACACCTTC